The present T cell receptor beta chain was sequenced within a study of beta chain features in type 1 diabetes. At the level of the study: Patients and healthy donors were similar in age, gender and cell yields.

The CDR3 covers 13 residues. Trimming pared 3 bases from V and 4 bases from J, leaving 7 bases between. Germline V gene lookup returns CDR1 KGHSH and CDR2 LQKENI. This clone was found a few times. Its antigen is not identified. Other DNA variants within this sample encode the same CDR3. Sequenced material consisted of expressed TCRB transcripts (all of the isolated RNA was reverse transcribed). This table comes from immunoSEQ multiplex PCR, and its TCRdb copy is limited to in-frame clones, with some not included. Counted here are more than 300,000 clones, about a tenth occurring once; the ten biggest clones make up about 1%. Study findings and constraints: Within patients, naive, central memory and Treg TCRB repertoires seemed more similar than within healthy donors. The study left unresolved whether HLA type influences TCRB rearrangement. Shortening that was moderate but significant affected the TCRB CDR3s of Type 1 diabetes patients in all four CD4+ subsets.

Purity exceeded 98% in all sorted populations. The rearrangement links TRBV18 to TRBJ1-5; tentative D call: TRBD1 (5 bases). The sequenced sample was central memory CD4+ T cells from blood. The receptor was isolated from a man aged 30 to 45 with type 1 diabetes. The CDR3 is CASSPGLNQPQHF. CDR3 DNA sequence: TGTGCCAGCTCACCGGGACTGAATCAGCCCCAGCATTTT.